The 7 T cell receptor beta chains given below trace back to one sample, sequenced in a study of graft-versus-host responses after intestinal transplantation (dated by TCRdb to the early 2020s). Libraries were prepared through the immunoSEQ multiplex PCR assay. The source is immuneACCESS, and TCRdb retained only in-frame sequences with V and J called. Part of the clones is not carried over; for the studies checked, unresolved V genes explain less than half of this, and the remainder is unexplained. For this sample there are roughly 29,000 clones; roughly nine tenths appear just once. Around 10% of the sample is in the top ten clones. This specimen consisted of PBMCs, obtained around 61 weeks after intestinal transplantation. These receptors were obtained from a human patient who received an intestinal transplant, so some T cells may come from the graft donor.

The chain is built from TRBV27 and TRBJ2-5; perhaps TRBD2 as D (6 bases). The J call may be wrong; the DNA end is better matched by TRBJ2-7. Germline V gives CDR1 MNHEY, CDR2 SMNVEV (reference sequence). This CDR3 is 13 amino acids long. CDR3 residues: CASSGGAGYEQYF. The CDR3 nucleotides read TGTGCCAGCTCAGGAGGGGCGGGATACGAGCAGTACTTC.

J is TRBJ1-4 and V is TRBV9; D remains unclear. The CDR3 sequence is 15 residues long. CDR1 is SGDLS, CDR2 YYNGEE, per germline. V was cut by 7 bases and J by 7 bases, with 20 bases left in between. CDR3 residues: CASGIGGPGGEKLFF. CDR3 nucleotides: TGTGCCAGCGGGATAGGAGGCCCCGGCGGTGAAAAACTGTTTTTT.

The CDR3 bases are TGTGCCAGCAGTGAAGTCTGGGGCCACAGAGACACCGGGGAGCTGTTTTTT. Its translation is CASSEVWGHRDTGELFF. The chain joins TRBV25-1 to TRBJ2-2, with a possible D match to TRBD1 (5 bases). The ends were cut back, 2 bases at V and 3 bases at J, with 16 bases in the middle. Germline loops: CDR1 MGHDK, CDR2 SYGVNS. The CDR3 has 17 amino acids.

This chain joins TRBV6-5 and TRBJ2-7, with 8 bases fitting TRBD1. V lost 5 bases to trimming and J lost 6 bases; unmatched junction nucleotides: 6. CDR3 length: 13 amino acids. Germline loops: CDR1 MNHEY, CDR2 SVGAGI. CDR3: CASSLWTGSEQYF. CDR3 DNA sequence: TGTGCCAGCAGTCTCTGGACAGGGAGCGAGCAGTACTTC.

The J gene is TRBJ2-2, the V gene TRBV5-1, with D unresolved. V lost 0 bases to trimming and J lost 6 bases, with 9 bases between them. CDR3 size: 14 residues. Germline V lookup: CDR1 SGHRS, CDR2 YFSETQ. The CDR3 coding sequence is TGCGCCAGCAGCTTGGGTTCTGGGGCCGGGGAGCTGTTTTTT. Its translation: CASSLGSGAGELFF.

The CDR3 coding sequence is TGCGCCAGCAGCCAAGACAGGACACCCTCTTACGAGCAGTACTTC. Protein product: CASSQDRTPSYEQYF. J is TRBJ2-7 and V is TRBV4-1, with TRBD1 as a possible D gene (5 bases). Trimming took 0 bases from V and 4 from J, leaving 13 bases between them. The CDR3 loop spans 15 amino acids. The V gene's germline CDR1 is MGHRA and CDR2 YSYEKL.

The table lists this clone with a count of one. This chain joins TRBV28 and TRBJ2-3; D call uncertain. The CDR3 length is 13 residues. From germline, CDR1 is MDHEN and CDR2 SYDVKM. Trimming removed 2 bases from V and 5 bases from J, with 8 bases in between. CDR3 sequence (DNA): TGTGCCAGCAGTTTAGGGTCCGTAGATACGCAGTATTTT. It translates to CASSLGSVDTQYF.